A single sample gave rise to the 27 T cell receptor beta chains below, sequenced in a study of technical replicates of blood from a few donors. Generated by immunoSEQ multiplex PCR, the TCRdb table keeps only in-frame clones and is missing some. The sample has about 70,000 clones; about 94% are singletons. Material: T cells isolated from PBMCs. All receptors come from a human donor in good health.

J is TRBJ1-5 and V is TRBV14, with D perhaps matching TRBD1 (5 bases). Germline V CDR1 and CDR2: SGHDN, FVKESK. Trimming left V 4 bases short and J 7 bases short, with 17 bases between. The CDR3 contains 15 residues. CDR3 region: CASSPPGGFGQPQHF. CDR3 DNA: TGTGCCAGCAGCCCCCCTGGGGGGTTTGGCCAGCCCCAGCATTTT.

This rearrangement joins TRBV7-9 to TRBJ1-2; TRBD1 is a possible D gene (6 bases). The germline CDR1 and CDR2 sequences are SEHNR and FQNEAQ (reference sequence). With 6 bases removed from V and 3 bases from J, the gap between germline ends came to 14 bases. This CDR3 spans 14 amino acids. CDR3 DNA sequence: TGTGCCAGCAGGGAACCAGGGGTCGACTATGGCTACACCTTC. This codes for CASREPGVDYGYTF.

This rearrangement joins TRBV6-6 to TRBJ2-1, with D perhaps matching TRBD1 (5 bases). V lost 2 bases and J lost 4, with 9 bases in between. This CDR3 comprises 14 residues. Germline CDR1 MNHNY, CDR2 SVGAGI (reference sequence). CDR3 in amino acids: CASSYRGGYNEQFF. The DNA of the CDR3 is TGTGCCAGCAGTTACAGGGGTGGATACAATGAGCAGTTCTTC.

This clone was recorded only once. The genes are TRBV9 and TRBJ1-2, with TRBD1 as a possible D gene (6 bases). CDR3 length: 15 amino acids. Trimming took 3 bases from V and 1 from J, leaving 13 bases between them. The germline gives CDR1 SGDLS, CDR2 YYNGEE. The CDR3 DNA is TGTGCCAGCAGCGCCACCCACAGGGTTAACTATGGCTACACCTTC. Protein product: CASSATHRVNYGYTF.

Concerning this clone itself: The identical CDR3 is also encoded by other nucleotide sequences in the sample. V usage is TRBV19 and J usage is TRBJ1-5; D not resolved. The CDR3 length is 14 residues. The V and J ends lost 2 bases and 2 bases respectively, with 7 bases between them. Germline V gene lookup returns CDR1 LNHDA and CDR2 SQIVND (reference sequence). The CDR3 DNA reads TGTGCCAGTAGTATACGGCAGGGCAATCAGCCCCAGCATTTT. It specifies CASSIRQGNQPQHF.

V gene TRBV4-1 combines with J gene TRBJ2-7; 7 bases line up with TRBD2. The V gene end was trimmed by 6 bases and the J gene end by 1 base; junction bases not matched to a gene: 3. Germline V gives CDR1 MGHRA, CDR2 YSYEKL. This CDR3 is built from 13 residues. The CDR3 sequence is CASSPSGSYEQYF. The CDR3 bases are TGCGCCAGCAGTCCTAGCGGTTCCTACGAGCAGTACTTC.

The J gene is TRBJ1-3, the V gene TRBV6-5, with 7 bases fitting TRBD1. The length of the CDR3 is 15 residues. Germline V gene lookup returns CDR1 MNHEY and CDR2 SVGAGI. V was clipped by 6 bases and J by 2 bases; unmatched bases: 7. CDR3 amino acids: CASRKMQGAGNTIYF. CDR3 nucleotides: TGTGCCAGCAGAAAAATGCAGGGGGCTGGAAACACCATATATTTT.

The chain employs TRBV6-5 and TRBJ2-2, with a weak D call TRBD1 (6 bases). CDR1 is MNHEY, CDR2 SVGAGI, per germline. This CDR3 is 14 amino acids long. V gave up 6 bases and J gave up 2 bases, with 10 bases separating them. CDR3 nucleotides: TGTGCCAGCAGCTGGACAGTTAACACCGGGGAGCTGTTTTTT. Its translation: CASSWTVNTGELFF.

In nucleotides, the CDR3 is TGTGCCAGCAGCGGACTGTTCTCTGGGGCCAACGTCCTGACTTTC. Translated, it gives CASSGLFSGANVLTF. The chain joins TRBV9 to TRBJ2-6; unclear D gene. The CDR3 is 15 amino acids. V was cut by 3 bases and J by 0 bases, with 7 bases left in between. Germline assignment: CDR1 SGDLS and CDR2 YYNGEE.

The J gene is TRBJ1-1, the V gene TRBV29-1; TRBD1 matches at 7 bases. From germline, CDR1 is SQVTM and CDR2 ANQGSEA. J was trimmed by 6 bases and V by 7 bases; bases with no gene match: 8. CDR3 length equals 12 residues. The CDR3 DNA follows: TGCAGCGCACGGCGAGACAGGGCTGAAGCTTTCTTT. This translates into CSARRDRAEAFF.

The chain employs TRBV29-1 and TRBJ1-2; tentative D call: TRBD1 (6 bases). Germline loops: CDR1 SQVTM, CDR2 ANQGSEA. The V end lost 7 bases, the J end lost 6 bases, and 15 bases lay between the germline ends. The CDR3 runs to 12 residues. The CDR3 DNA reads TGCAGCGGCGACAGGACTTACGATGGCTACACCTTC. Translating it yields CSGDRTYDGYTF. Filled out from reference TRBV29-1 and TRBJ1-2, the complete variable domain reads SAVISQKPSRDICQRGTSLTIQCQVDSQVTMMFWYRQQPGQSLTLIATANQGSEATYESGFVIDKFPISRPNLTFSTLTVSNMSPEDSSIYLCSGDRTYDGYTFGSGTRLTVV.

In its sample, this clone was seen a few times. The rearrangement links TRBV9 to TRBJ2-3; D might be TRBD1 (5 bases). The germline V and J ends were trimmed by 1 base and 0 bases, with 9 bases remaining between them. This CDR3 has 15 residues. The germline gives CDR1 SGDLS, CDR2 YYNGEE. CDR3 nucleotide sequence: TGTGCCAGCAGCGTACGCCCAGGGAGCACAGATACGCAGTATTTT. Amino acids: CASSVRPGSTDTQYF.

V and J are TRBV10-3 and TRBJ1-1, with a possible D match to TRBD1 (6 bases). The germline V gene encodes CDR1 ENHRY and CDR2 SYGVKD. CDR3 length: 12 amino acids. Trimming removed 5 bases from V and 3 bases from J, with 7 bases in between. CDR3 sequence: CAISRQDTEAFF. The CDR3 nucleotides are TGTGCCATCAGTAGACAGGACACTGAAGCTTTCTTT.

The rearrangement uses TRBV6-6 and TRBJ1-5; D is ambiguous. Trimming pared 2 bases from V and 3 bases from J, leaving 8 bases between. This CDR3 has 14 amino acids. The V gene's germline CDR1 is MNHNY and CDR2 SVGAGI (reference sequence). The CDR3 region is CASSYGQVNQPQHF. CDR3 DNA: TGTGCCAGCAGTTACGGCCAGGTCAATCAGCCCCAGCATTTT.

J is TRBJ2-1 and V is TRBV5-4; D uncertain. The CDR3 has 13 residues. Germline V CDR1 and CDR2: SGHNT, YYREEE (reference sequence). With 0 bases removed from V and 5 bases from J, the gap between germline ends came to 6 bases. The CDR3 coding sequence is TGTGCCAGCAGCTTGGCCCCCGACAATGAGCAGTTCTTC. Translation gives CASSLAPDNEQFF.

Only one count was recorded for this clone. This chain uses TRBV11-2 with TRBJ1-3, with a possible D match to TRBD1 (5 bases). CDR1 is SGHAT, CDR2 FQNNGV, per germline. Trimming removed 2 bases from V and 0 bases from J, with 14 bases in between. The CDR3 runs 17 residues. The CDR3 coding sequence is TGTGCCAGCAGCTTATATGGGGCGGTAAGCTCTGGAAACACCATATATTTT. This encodes CASSLYGAVSSGNTIYF.

In this sample, this clone turned up once. The chain links TRBV28 to TRBJ2-1; TRBD2 matches at 16 bases. This CDR3 comprises 16 residues. Germline V CDR1 and CDR2: MDHEN, SYDVKM. Trimming removed 6 bases from V and 14 bases from J; junction bases left unmatched: 13. The CDR3 sequence is CASRRPGLAGGQREFF. DNA of the CDR3: TGTGCCAGCAGGAGACCGGGACTAGCGGGAGGGCAGAGGGAGTTCTTC.

The chain uses TRBV6-5 and TRBJ2-5; D perhaps matches TRBD1 (6 bases). V lost 6 bases, J lost 1 base, and 9 bases lay in between. CDR1 and CDR2 (germline): MNHEY, SVGAGI. The length of the CDR3 is 13 residues. Here the CDR3 DNA reads TGTGCCAGCAGGAAAGGGGGCCAAGAGACCCAGTACTTC. This sequence encodes CASRKGGQETQYF.

The V and J genes are TRBV5-4 and TRBJ2-5; weak D call: TRBD2 (6 bases). In germline, CDR1 is SGHNT, CDR2 YYREEE (reference sequence). The CDR3 is 14 residues long. With 4 bases removed from V and 1 base from J, the gap between germline ends came to 11 bases. The CDR3 loop is CASSTSGVQETQYF. DNA of the CDR3: TGTGCCAGCAGCACTTCGGGGGTCCAAGAGACCCAGTACTTC.

V is TRBV4-1 and J is TRBJ1-2; 8 bases match TRBD1. Germline-derived CDR1 and CDR2 are MGHRA and YSYEKL. J lost 0 bases, V lost 2 bases, and 5 bases had no gene match. The CDR3 spans 16 residues. The chain's CDR3 is CASSQIRQGTNYGYTF. The CDR3 region has the DNA TGCGCCAGCAGCCAAATTCGACAGGGGACTAACTATGGCTACACCTTC.

The chain uses TRBV2 and TRBJ2-1; D not certain. The CDR3 has 15 residues. Germline CDR1 reads SNHLY; CDR2 reads FYNNEI. Trimming took off 4 bases at V and 2 bases at J, with 12 bases between the two ends. For the CDR3, the DNA is TGTGCCAGCAGTGTAAGAGAATCAACCTACAATGAGCAGTTCTTC. It is translated as CASSVRESTYNEQFF.

The chain has TRBV19 and TRBJ2-3; 10 nucleotides match TRBD2. Germline CDR1 and CDR2: LNHDA and SQIVND (reference sequence). The V segment lost 5 bases and the J segment 6 bases; nucleotides outside the gene matches: 11. The CDR3 loop spans 16 amino acids. The CDR3 DNA is TGTGCCAGTAGTTTTACTAGCGGGGTCCCCTGGGATACGCAGTATTTT. It is translated as CASSFTSGVPWDTQYF.

The chain employs TRBV2 and TRBJ2-3; D unclear. The CDR3 covers 14 residues. The germline V and J ends were trimmed by 4 bases and 1 base, with 9 bases remaining between them. The germline gives CDR1 SNHLY, CDR2 FYNNEI. Written as DNA, the CDR3 is TGTGCCAGCAGTGGAGTTACGCGCACAGATACGCAGTATTTT. Translation gives CASSGVTRTDTQYF.

The rearrangement uses TRBV6-5 and TRBJ1-1, with D unclear. The germline CDR1 and CDR2 sequences are MNHEY and SVGAGI. This CDR3 contains 15 residues. Trimming removed 0 bases from V and 4 bases from J, with 12 bases in between. In nucleotides, the CDR3 is TGTGCCAGCAGTTACTCCGGCAGGCGAGTCACTGAAGCTTTCTTT. Translated, it gives CASSYSGRRVTEAFF.

The chain uses TRBV27 and TRBJ2-7; TRBD2 matches at 11 bases. The CDR3 length is 15 residues. Trimming took 2 bases from V and 2 from J; bases not matched to a gene: 2. The germline gives CDR1 MNHEY, CDR2 SMNVEV (reference sequence). For the CDR3, the DNA is TGTGCCAGCAGTTTAACTAGCGGGAGCACCTACGAGCAGTACTTC. As protein: CASSLTSGSTYEQYF.

The chain links TRBV29-1 to TRBJ2-3; 13 bases agree with TRBD2. The CDR3 consists of 14 residues. V gave up 5 bases and J gave up 4 bases; unmatched junction bases: 3. Germline CDR1 is SQVTM and CDR2 is ANQGSEA. The CDR3 loop reads CSVRTSGSADTQYF. CDR3 DNA sequence: TGCAGCGTTCGGACTAGCGGGAGTGCAGATACGCAGTATTTT.

This chain joins TRBV5-1 and TRBJ1-1, with D uncertain. In germline, CDR1 is SGHRS, CDR2 YFSETQ. This CDR3 has 15 residues. V was pared by 2 bases and J by 1 base, with 12 bases between. Here the CDR3 reads CASSLLVRENTEAFF. The CDR3 DNA reads TGCGCCAGCAGCTTACTGGTACGGGAGAACACTGAAGCTTTCTTT.